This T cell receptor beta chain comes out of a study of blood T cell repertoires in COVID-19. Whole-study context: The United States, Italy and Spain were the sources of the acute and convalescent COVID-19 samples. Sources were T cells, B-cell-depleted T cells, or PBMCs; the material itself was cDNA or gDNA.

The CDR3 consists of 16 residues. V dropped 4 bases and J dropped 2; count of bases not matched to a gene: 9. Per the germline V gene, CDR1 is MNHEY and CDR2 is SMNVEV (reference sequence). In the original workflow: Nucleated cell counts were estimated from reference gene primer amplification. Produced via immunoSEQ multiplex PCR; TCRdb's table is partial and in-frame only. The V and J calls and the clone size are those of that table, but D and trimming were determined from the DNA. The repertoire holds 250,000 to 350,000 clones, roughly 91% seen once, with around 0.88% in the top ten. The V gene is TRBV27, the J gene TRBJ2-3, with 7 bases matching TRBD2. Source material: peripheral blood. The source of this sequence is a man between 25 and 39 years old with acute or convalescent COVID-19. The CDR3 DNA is TGTGCCAGCAGTTCCCGGGACTACTCGACCACAGATACGCAGTATTTT. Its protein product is CASSSRDYSTTDTQYF.